The 12 T cell receptor beta chains in this list originate from one sample, sequenced in a study of sequential checkpoint blockade in melanoma (dated by TCRdb to between 2017 and 2020). The treatment or condition label, read with the paper, signifies: randomized to nivolumab then ipilimumab (arm A) or the reverse (arm B). Library prep was done by the immunoSEQ multiplex PCR assay. Entries here come from immuneACCESS through TCRdb and include only in-frame sequences with V and J called. Some clones fail to appear in such tables; in the studies checked, an unresolved V gene covers under half of the shortfall, and the cause of the remainder is unknown. The sample includes more than 15,000 clones, with roughly 71% observed a single time. The biggest ten clones account for 20% to 25% of the sample. Source: CD8+ T cells sorted from blood (inferred from file names), taken from a patient given nivolumab and ipilimumab in sequence. Every receptor here comes from a human donor with melanoma.

V gene TRBV9 combines with J gene TRBJ1-3, with 7 bases matching TRBD1. The junction had 1 base not matched to a gene; V was cut back by 0 bases and J by 4 bases. Per germline, CDR1 SGDLS and CDR2 YYNGEE. CDR3 size: 14 residues. CDR3 amino acids: CASSVAQGGNTIYF. The CDR3 DNA reads as TGTGCCAGCAGCGTAGCACAGGGGGGAAACACCATATATTTT.

This sequence joins TRBV5-6 and TRBJ2-7, with 9 bases aligning to TRBD1. After removal of 4 bases from V and 6 bases from J, the junction contained 8 bases not matched to a gene. CDR1 and CDR2 from the germline V gene are SGHDT and YYEEEE. This CDR3 has 14 amino acids. CDR3 loop: CASSGGQGYGEQYF. Written as DNA, the CDR3 is TGTGCCAGCAGCGGCGGACAGGGGTACGGCGAGCAGTACTTC.

The chain combines TRBV5-4 with TRBJ1-2; no clear D. Germline V gene sequence: CDR1 SGHNT, CDR2 YYREEE (reference sequence). The V end lost 4 bases, the J end lost 3 bases, and 7 bases lay between the germline ends. The CDR3 runs to 12 residues. Written as DNA, the CDR3 is TGTGCCAGCAGCCAAGAGGACTATGGCTACACCTTC. Protein product: CASSQEDYGYTF.

The chain uses TRBV11-2 and TRBJ2-3, with 8 positions matching TRBD2. This CDR3 region has 20 residues. From germline, CDR1 is SGHAT and CDR2 FQNNGV. With V trimmed by 0 bases and J by 0 bases, 14 bases remained unmatched. CDR3 region: CASSLDSDLRAGGSTDTQYF. The CDR3, as DNA: TGTGCCAGCAGCTTAGATTCCGATTTACGGGCGGGGGGTAGCACAGATACGCAGTATTTT.

The chain employs TRBV28 and TRBJ2-1; 10 bases are shared with TRBD2. Germline CDR1 and CDR2: MDHEN and SYDVKM. CDR3 size: 15 residues. V was pared by 5 bases and J by 7 bases, with 8 bases of the junction left unmatched. CDR3 region: CASSLIAGGLNEQFF. CDR3 coding DNA: TGTGCCAGCAGTCTCATAGCGGGGGGCTTAAATGAGCAGTTCTTC. Complete variable domain (other parts from reference TRBV28 and TRBJ2-1): DVKVTQSSRYLVKRTGEKVFLECVQDMDHENMFWYRQDPGLGLRLIYFSYDVKMKEKGDIPEGYSVSREKKERFSLILESASTNQTSMYLCASSLIAGGLNEQFFGPGTRLTVL.

The genes are TRBV11-2 and TRBJ2-1; D may be TRBD1 (5 bases). This CDR3 region has 15 residues. Germline V gives CDR1 SGHAT, CDR2 FQNNGV. V was pared by 6 bases and J by 5 bases, with 17 bases between. The CDR3, as DNA: TGTGCCAGCAGGGGGCTACGTTTGGTGGACAATGAGCAGTTCTTC. Translated, it gives CASRGLRLVDNEQFF.

This clone has just a few counts. The V and J genes are TRBV6-5 and TRBJ1-1; TRBD1 is a possible D gene (6 bases). Trimming stripped 2 bases from V and 4 bases from J, with 11 bases between. This CDR3 spans 14 amino acids. Per germline, CDR1 MNHEY and CDR2 SVGAGI. CDR3: CASSYAGAGTEAFF. CDR3 DNA: TGTGCCAGCAGTTACGCAGGGGCTGGCACTGAAGCTTTCTTT.

This chain connects TRBV4-2 to TRBJ1-2, with TRBD1 identical over 7 bases. V trimming: 5 bases; J trimming: 6 bases; junction bases outside the gene matches: 9. CDR3 size: 14 residues. CDR1 and CDR2 from the germline V gene are LGHNA and YNFKEQ. CDR3 coding DNA: TGTGCCAGCAGCTTGGGGGACAGTATCCATGGCTACACCTTC. Its translation: CASSLGDSIHGYTF.

This clone was seen only a few times. This rearrangement joins TRBV4-2 to TRBJ2-1, with 11 bases aligning to TRBD2. V lost 0 bases and J lost 6; bases outside the gene matches: 4. Germline CDR1 and CDR2: LGHNA and YNFKEQ. The CDR3 consists of 16 residues. The CDR3 DNA reads as TGTGCCAGCAGCCAAGACCTAGCGGGGGGAATCAATGAGCAGTTCTTC. It yields the protein CASSQDLAGGINEQFF.

The chain recombines TRBV19 with TRBJ2-7; 8 positions agree with TRBD1. Trimming cost V 6 bases and J 3 bases; bases outside gene matches: 4. This CDR3 comprises 13 residues. Germline V gene lookup returns CDR1 LNHDA and CDR2 SQIVND (reference sequence). The CDR3 DNA is TGTGCCAGTAGCTATGGACAGGGCTACGAGCAGTACTTC. Amino acid sequence: CASSYGQGYEQYF. The full variable domain, rest sourced from reference TRBV19 and TRBJ2-7, is DGGITQSPKYLFRKEGQNVTLSCEQNLNHDAMYWYRQDPGQGLRLIYYSQIVNDFQKGDIAEGYSVSREKKESFPLTVTSAQKNPTAFYLCASSYGQGYEQYFGPGTRLTVT.

In its sample, this clone was seen a few times. The CDR3 nucleotides are TGTGCCAGCAGTGAAGCTGAAAGGGGTGGCTACACCTTC. It encodes CASSEAERGGYTF. The chain recombines TRBV6-5 with TRBJ1-2; D is possibly TRBD1 (5 bases). Trimming removed 5 bases at V and 7 bases at J, with 14 bases between. The germline CDR1 and CDR2 sequences are MNHEY and SVGAGI. The CDR3 has 13 amino acids.

This chain links TRBV28 with TRBJ2-3; D call uncertain. Germline V gene lookup returns CDR1 MDHEN and CDR2 SYDVKM. Trimming pared 3 bases from V and 7 bases from J, leaving 2 bases between. CDR3 length: 10 residues. In nucleotides, the CDR3 is TGTGCCAGCAGTTTTAATACGCAGTATTTT. This translates into CASSFNTQYF.